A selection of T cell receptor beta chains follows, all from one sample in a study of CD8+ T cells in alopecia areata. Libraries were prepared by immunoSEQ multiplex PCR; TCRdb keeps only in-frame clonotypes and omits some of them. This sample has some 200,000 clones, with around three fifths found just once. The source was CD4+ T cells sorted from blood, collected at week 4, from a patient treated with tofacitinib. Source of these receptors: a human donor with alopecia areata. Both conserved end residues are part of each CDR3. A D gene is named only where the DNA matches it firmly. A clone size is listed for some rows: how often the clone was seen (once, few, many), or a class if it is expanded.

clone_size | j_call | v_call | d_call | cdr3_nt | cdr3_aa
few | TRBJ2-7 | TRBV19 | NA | TGTGCCAGTAGTATTTGGCCACACTACGAGCAGTACTTC | CASSIWPHYEQYF
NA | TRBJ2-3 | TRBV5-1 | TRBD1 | TGCGCCAGCAGCTCGGACAGGGGGCAAACAGATACGCAGTATTTT | CASSSDRGQTDTQYF
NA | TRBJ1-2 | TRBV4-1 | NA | TGCGCCAGCAGCTTAGGGATGGAAACCTTCTATGGCTACACCTTC | CASSLGMETFYGYTF
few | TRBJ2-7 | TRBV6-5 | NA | TGTGCCAGCAGGGACGTGTACGAGCAGTACTTC | CASRDVYEQYF
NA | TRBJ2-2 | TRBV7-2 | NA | TGTGCCAGCAGCTTGATGAACACCGGGGAGCTGTTTTTT | CASSLMNTGELFF
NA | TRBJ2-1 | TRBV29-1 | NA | TGCAGCGTTACACGGGGATTGACAATGAGCAGCCCGGCATTCTTC | CSVTRGLTMSSPAFF
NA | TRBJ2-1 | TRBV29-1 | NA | TGCAGCGTCTCTCAGAGCTCCTACAATGAGCAGTTCTTC | CSVSQSSYNEQFF
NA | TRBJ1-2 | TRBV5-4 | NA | TGTGCCAGCAGTCAAAAAAGCGAAGGGAACTATGGCTACACCTTC | CASSQKSEGNYGYTF
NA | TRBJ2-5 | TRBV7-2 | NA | TGTGCCAGCAGCTTCAAAGAGACCCAGTACTTC | CASSFKETQYF
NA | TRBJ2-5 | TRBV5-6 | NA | TGTGCCAGCAGCTTCTCAAGTAACCAAGAGACCCAGTACTTC | CASSFSSNQETQYF
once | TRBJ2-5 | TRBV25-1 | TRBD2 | TGTGCCAGCAGCCAACCGGGACTAGCGGGGGGACAAGAGACCCAGTACTTC | CASSQPGLAGGQETQYF
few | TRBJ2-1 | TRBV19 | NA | TGTGCTACCGGGACGGGATACAATGAGCAGTTCTTC | CATGTGYNEQFF
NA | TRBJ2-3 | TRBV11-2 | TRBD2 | TGTGCCAGCAGCTTAGGGACTAGATTCACAGATACGCAGTATTTT | CASSLGTRFTDTQYF
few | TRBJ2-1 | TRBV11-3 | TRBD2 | TGTGCCAGCACGGGACTAGCGGTCGACAATGAGCAGTTCTTC | CASTGLAVDNEQFF
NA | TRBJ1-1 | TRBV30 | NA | TGTGCCTGGAGTCTCAGGGTTCTGAACACTGAAGCTTTCTTT | CAWSLRVLNTEAFF
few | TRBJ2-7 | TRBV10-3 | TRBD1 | TGTGCCATCAGTAAGGGACAGGGGGACGAGCAGTACTTC | CAISKGQGDEQYF
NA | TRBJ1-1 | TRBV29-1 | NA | TGCAGCTCCATCCGGGGCAGTAACACTGAAGCTTTCTTT | CSSIRGSNTEAFF
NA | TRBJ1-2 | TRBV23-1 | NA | TGCGCCACCAAGGAGGTTGGAAGGTATAACTATGGCTACACCTTC | CATKEVGRYNYGYTF
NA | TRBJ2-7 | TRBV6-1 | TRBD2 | TGTGCCAGCAGTGAAGCGGGGCTAGCGGGGGACGAGCAGTACTTC | CASSEAGLAGDEQYF
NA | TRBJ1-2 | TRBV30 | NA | TGTGCCTGGGCGGCTAGGGGTTATGGCTACACCTTC | CAWAARGYGYTF
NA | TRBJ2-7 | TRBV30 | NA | TGTGCCTGGAGTTCAGGCTACGAGCAGTACTTC | CAWSSGYEQYF
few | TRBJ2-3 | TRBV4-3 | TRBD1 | TGCGCCAGCAGCCACCGGGGACAGGGAACAGATACGCAGTATTTT | CASSHRGQGTDTQYF
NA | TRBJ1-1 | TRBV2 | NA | TGTGCCAGCAGCCCAGGGACTCCGGCGTGGAACACTGAAGCTTTCTTT | CASSPGTPAWNTEAFF
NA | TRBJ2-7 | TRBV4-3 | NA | TGCGCCAGCAGCCGGTCGCTGACTGGCTCCTACGAGCAGTACTTC | CASSRSLTGSYEQYF
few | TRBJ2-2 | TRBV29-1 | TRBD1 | TGCAGCGCCGTGACAGGGGGCACCGGGGAGCTGTTTTTT | CSAVTGGTGELFF
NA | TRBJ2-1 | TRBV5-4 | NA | TGTGCCAGCAGCTTGTGCTACAATGAGCAGTTCTTC | CASSLCYNEQFF
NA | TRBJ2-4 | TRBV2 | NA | TGTGCCAGCAGATCAGAGGGGCCCAGCTGGAACATTCAGTACTTC | CASRSEGPSWNIQYF
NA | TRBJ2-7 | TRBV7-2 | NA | TGTGCCAGCAGCTTAGAGATCACCTACGAGCAGTACTTC | CASSLEITYEQYF
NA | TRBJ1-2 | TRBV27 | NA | TGTGCCAGCAGTCCAAGGGACCGAGCTAGTGGCTACACCTTC | CASSPRDRASGYTF
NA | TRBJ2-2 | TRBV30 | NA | TGTGCCTCGAAAAGCATAGCGAACACCGGGGAGCTGTTTTTT | CASKSIANTGELFF
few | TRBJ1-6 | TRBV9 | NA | TGTGCCAGCAGCGACTCCTATAATTCACCCCTCCACTTT | CASSDSYNSPLHF
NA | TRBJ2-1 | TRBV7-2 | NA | TGTGCCAGCAGCTTAGATACCCGAACCTACAATGAGCAGTTCTTC | CASSLDTRTYNEQFF
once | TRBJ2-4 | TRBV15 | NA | TGTGCCACCAGCCCCCCTACGGGCAGCTTCAACATTCAGTACTTC | CATSPPTGSFNIQYF
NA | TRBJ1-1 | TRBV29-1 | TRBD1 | TGCAGCGTTGGGTACGGACAGGGGGCCCTTCCCGTCTCGGCTTTCTTT | CSVGYGQGALPVSAFF
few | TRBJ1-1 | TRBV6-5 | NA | TGTGCCAGCAGTTACTCCGGGAAGGAAGCTTTCTTT | CASSYSGKEAFF
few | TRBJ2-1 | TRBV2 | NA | TGTGCCAGCAGCAGTGGAGGATATGAGCAGTTCTTC | CASSSGGYEQFF
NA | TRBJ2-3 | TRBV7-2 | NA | TGTGCCAGCAGCCTAGGTAGCGGCTACACAGATACGCAGTATTTT | CASSLGSGYTDTQYF
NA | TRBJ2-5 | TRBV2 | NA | TGTGCCAGCAGTGGGCTAACAGAGACCCAGTACTTC | CASSGLTETQYF
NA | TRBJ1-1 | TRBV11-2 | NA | TGTGCCAGCAGCTCGACTCAGAGGGCGGACACTGAAGCTTTCTTT | CASSSTQRADTEAFF
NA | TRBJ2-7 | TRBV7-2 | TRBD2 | TGTGCCACAAAACTAGCGGGTGCCCACTCCTACGAGCAGTACTTC | CATKLAGAHSYEQYF
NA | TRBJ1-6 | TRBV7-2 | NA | TGTGCCAGCAGCTTAGGACTGCGGGTCTCAGGTTCACCCCTCCACTTT | CASSLGLRVSGSPLHF
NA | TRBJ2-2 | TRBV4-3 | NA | TGCGCCAGCAGCCTCCACAGAGACACCGGGGAGCTGTTTTTT | CASSLHRDTGELFF
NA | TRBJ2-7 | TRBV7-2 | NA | TGTGCCAGCAGCTTAACTGGGGAGCAGTACTTC | CASSLTGEQYF